The rows below give T cell receptor beta chains drawn from one sample of a study of patients and donors after allogeneic stem cell transplantation. TCRdb re-analysed the RT-PCR reads in MiXCR, keeping a single row per CDR3 protein. The sample has about a million distinct CDR3 sequences, 18% seen once. The sequenced material came from blood, either unsorted or a sorted T cell fraction (not recorded which). These receptors all come from a human donor who was either an allogeneic HSCT recipient or a stem cell or donor lymphocyte infusion donor (not recorded which). It is not recorded whose cells these are; they may come from a transplant donor. Both conserved end residues are trimmed from each CDR3.

v_call,cdr3_aa
TRBV29-1,SVAGRSSGFKNIQY
TRBV29-1,SVEGLITDTQY
TRBV12-3/TRBV12-4,ASRRAGGPDTQY
TRBV10-3,AISDWPGSSYEQY
TRBV18,ASSPDGADTQY
TRBV5-1,ASSLVSSADTQY
TRBV3-1,ASSLWGGNYEQY
TRBV12-5,ASGPTLEIETQY
TRBV3-1,ASSPGQKYNEQF
TRBV20-1,SASAGGSYNSPLH
TRBV20-1,SAISSGSVLYEQY
TRBV6-5,ASSYSSLLGEQY
TRBV6-5,ASSYGGLEGDEQF
TRBV3-1,ASSQEVLAGTDTQY
TRBV4-1,ASSHTPSPGMNSPLH
TRBV29-1,SVVTGEGIYGYT
TRBV18,ASSPAAEGYGYT
TRBV9,ASTAWEGGGELF
TRBV9,ASSEGTGTDTQY
TRBV3-1,ASSQVLLETQY
TRBV12-3/TRBV12-4,ASSNSGRASDEQY
TRBV30,AWSPRQGSYEQY
TRBV24-1,ATSDFGRNYGYT
TRBV28,ASETGLAGGREQY
TRBV5-1,ASSPQGPGPDTQY
TRBV2,ASSGTGVQDQPQH
TRBV11-2,ASSSPGAWGNTIY
TRBV5-1,ASSETGRESQPQH
TRBV20-1,SARDPLSSGADTQY
TRBV5-6,ASSFPGLAGGLSYNEQF